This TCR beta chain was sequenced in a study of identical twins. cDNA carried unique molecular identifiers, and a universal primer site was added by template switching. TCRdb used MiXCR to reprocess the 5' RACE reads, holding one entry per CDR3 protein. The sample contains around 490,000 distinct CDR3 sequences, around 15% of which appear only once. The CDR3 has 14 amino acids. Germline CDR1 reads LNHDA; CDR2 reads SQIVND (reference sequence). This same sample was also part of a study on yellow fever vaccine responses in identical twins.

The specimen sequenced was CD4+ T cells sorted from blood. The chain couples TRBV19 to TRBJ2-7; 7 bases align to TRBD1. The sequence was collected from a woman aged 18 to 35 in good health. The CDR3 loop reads CASSVSTGSSEQYV. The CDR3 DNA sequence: TGTGCCAGTAGTGTTTCGACAGGGTCCTCCGAGCAGTACGTC.